This is a list of T cell receptor beta chains from one sample in a study of blood T cell repertoires in COVID-19. The protocol was immunoSEQ multiplex PCR, while the TCRdb copy is restricted to in-frame clones and leaves out a portion. The sample holds roughly 200,000 clones, 65% to 85% seen once. Sequences were obtained from peripheral blood. These receptors came from a woman aged 80 or over with acute or convalescent COVID-19. Both conserved end residues are part of each CDR3.

>TRBV6-5|TRBJ2-7
CASRGQGAPSEQYF
>TRBV7-9|TRBJ2-7
CASSSLTGATRVEQYF
>TRBV6-5|TRBJ1-4
CASSPGGAENEKLFF
>TRBV6-4|TRBJ1-3
CASSEGCRTRGSSSGNTIYF
>TRBV7-2|TRBJ1-2
CASSLDDRNKGYTF
>TRBV21-1|TRBJ2-7
CASSKELGLSSYEQYF
>TRBV13|TRBJ1-1
CASSGGQKNTEAFF
>TRBV6-6|TRBJ1-5
CASSYVITEPQHF
>TRBV2|TRBJ1-4
CASSRDRNKEKLFF
>TRBV4-2|TRBJ2-7
CASSQGLAGFSGEQYF
>TRBV30|TRBJ2-7
CAWSVLSRVHEQYF
>TRBV9|TRBJ2-3
CASSALTGMGTDTQYF
>TRBV5-1|TRBJ2-1
CASSLLLAGGYNEQFF
>TRBV6-1|TRBJ1-2
CASSDTGVAANYGYTF
>TRBV15|TRBJ1-5
CATSRDLGLSNQPQHF
>TRBV3-1/TRBV3-2|TRBJ1-1
CASSVRGYTEAFF
>TRBV10-1|TRBJ2-3
CASSEGQGVADTQYF
>TRBV5-4|TRBJ1-3
CASSRDISSRNTIYF
>TRBV11-2|TRBJ2-1
CASSLEGADEQFF
>TRBV12-5|TRBJ2-3
CASGPGQGFTDTQYF
>TRBV6-1|TRBJ1-6
CASSESQGLNSPLHF
>TRBV7-8|TRBJ1-4
CASSLGTGGKLFF
>TRBV14|TRBJ1-3
CASSQDLQGPISGNTIYF
>TRBV5-1|TRBJ1-5
CASSLGQGSQPQHF
>TRBV6-6|TRBJ2-7
CATGTSGRGYEQYF
>TRBV5-1|TRBJ1-2
CASSLGLPGGIYGYTF
>TRBV18|TRBJ2-7
CASSPGGQGSLEQYF
>TRBV5-1|TRBJ2-7
CASSRQGDPSRSYEQYF
>TRBV5-1|TRBJ2-1
CASSLAGSTLNEQFF
>TRBV2|TRBJ2-5
CASSPSQGWETQYF
>TRBV6-1|TRBJ1-5
CASSEQDSNQPQHF
>TRBV16|TRBJ1-4
CASSQSKGAFEKLFF
>TRBV2|TRBJ1-5
CASTAGGAGQPQHF
>TRBV7-2|TRBJ1-2
CASSLASQAYGYTF
>TRBV7-9|TRBJ2-7
CASSSTGGHEQYF
>TRBV21-1|TRBJ1-5
CVGGEYSNQPQHF
>TRBV3-1/TRBV3-2|TRBJ2-5
CASSDTQGETQYF
>TRBV10-3|TRBJ2-2
CAIGRQGMNTGELFF
>TRBV19|TRBJ1-5
CASSIRTGAINQPQHF
>TRBV2|TRBJ2-5
CASSGPWASGGAGETQYF
>TRBV6-5|TRBJ1-1
CASSYRGGGMTEAFF
>TRBV27|TRBJ2-7
CASSLSLAGGHSYEQYF
>TRBV5-4|TRBJ2-1
CASSPVLGSLGNEQFF
>TRBV11-1|TRBJ1-2
CASTTHGDGYTF
>TRBV3-1/TRBV3-2|TRBJ1-4
CASSQEAINEKLFF
>TRBV7-9|TRBJ2-1
CASSLTSPIDEQFF
>TRBV18|TRBJ1-1
CASSPRRGANPGENTEAFF
>TRBV7-9|TRBJ1-1
CASNASPGSTEAFF
>TRBV3-1/TRBV3-2|TRBJ2-7
CASSQLAAGLAGGRSYEQYF
>TRBV29-1|TRBJ1-4
CSVGGVGNEKLFF
>TRBV9|TRBJ1-6
CASSVGGGYDLHF